Below, one TCR beta chain is given with its context. The antigen remains unidentified. With 60 Vbeta and 13 Jbeta primers, the PCR was carried out. TCRdb's table, derived via immunoSEQ multiplex PCR, lists solely in-frame clones and lacks some. The data hold 250,000 or so clones, with under 90% observed a single time. The sample is drawn from a study of cytomegalovirus exposure and HLA in healthy donors. Study summary: Earlier findings included 100 million to 130 million unique TCR beta sequences obtained from roughly 200 million T cells.

Findings and caveats of the study: In a later analysis, at a false discovery rate of 0.05, under 20,000 TCR beta sequences were associated with HLA alleles. Likely technical artifact: a cluster of highly shared sequence variants.

CDR3 length: 13 residues. The V gene's germline CDR1 is MNHEY and CDR2 SVGAGI. The V end lost 2 bases, the J end lost 4 bases, and 9 bases lay between the germline ends. This sequence originates from a human donor in good health. Input material: PBMCs. The rearrangement joins TRBV6-5 to TRBJ2-7, with D uncertain. The CDR3, as DNA: TGTGCCAGCAGTTACCCCGCACAATACGAGCAGTACTTC. It specifies CASSYPAQYEQYF.